This TCR beta chain appears in the sequencing data of a study of control samples from healthy donors and cancer patients. Libraries were prepared by immunoSEQ multiplex PCR; TCRdb keeps only in-frame clonotypes and omits some of them. Seen here are 150,000 to 160,000 clones, 94% observed once, and the top ten hold about 5.6%. The CDR3 length is 13 residues. Per germline, CDR1 DFQATT and CDR2 SNEGSKA (reference sequence). The V end was cut by 6 bases, the J end by 4 bases, with 12 bases between. V gene TRBV20-1 combines with J gene TRBJ1-4; the D gene is possibly TRBD1 (5 bases). The sequencing input was blood. This receptor was identified in a middle-aged man in good health. In DNA, the CDR3 is TGCAGTGCCAGTGACAGTGATAATGAAAAACTGTTTTTT. This encodes CSASDSDNEKLFF.